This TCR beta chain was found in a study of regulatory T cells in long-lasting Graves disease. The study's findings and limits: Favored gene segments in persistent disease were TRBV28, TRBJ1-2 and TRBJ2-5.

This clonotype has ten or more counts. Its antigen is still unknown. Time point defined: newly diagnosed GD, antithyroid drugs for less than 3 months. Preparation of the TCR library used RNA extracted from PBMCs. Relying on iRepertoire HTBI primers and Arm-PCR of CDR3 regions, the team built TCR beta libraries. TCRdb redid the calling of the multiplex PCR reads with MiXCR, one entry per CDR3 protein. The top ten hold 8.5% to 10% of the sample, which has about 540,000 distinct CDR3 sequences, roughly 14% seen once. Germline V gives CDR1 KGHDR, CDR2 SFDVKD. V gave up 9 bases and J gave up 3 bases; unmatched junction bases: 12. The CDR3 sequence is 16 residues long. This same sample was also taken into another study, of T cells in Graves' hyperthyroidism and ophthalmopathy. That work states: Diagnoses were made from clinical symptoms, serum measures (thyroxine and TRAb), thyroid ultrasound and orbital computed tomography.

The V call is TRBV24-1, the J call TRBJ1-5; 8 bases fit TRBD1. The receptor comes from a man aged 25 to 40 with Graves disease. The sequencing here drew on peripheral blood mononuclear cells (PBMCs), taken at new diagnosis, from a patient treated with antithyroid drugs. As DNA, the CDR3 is TGTGCCACCGGTCAGGGGGCGTTTGGCCTCAATCAGCCCCAGCATTTT. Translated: CATGQGAFGLNQPQHF.